The clone carrying this T cell receptor (beta chain) was seen only a few times. Its antigen remains unknown. The CDR3 runs to 13 residues. Germline values: CDR1 SEHNR, CDR2 FQNEAQ (reference sequence). V lost 2 bases to trimming and J lost 6 bases, with 11 bases between them. The entry originates in a study of T cell repertoires in cytomegalovirus infection. As for the study in general: Evidence of both CMV infection and a matching HLA type came from public TCR beta signatures.

Whole-study results and caveats: The study identified carriers of CMV plus the relevant HLA from cumulative public TCR beta family frequency. In two of eight donors, the top clonotype was HLA-C-restricted CMV-specific.

TCRdb ran MiXCR on the reads and lists one entry per CDR3 protein. This sample carries 200,000 to 300,000 distinct CDR3 sequences, 12% of them seen once, and the ten largest clones take 1.5% to 2%. The V gene is TRBV7-9, the J gene TRBJ2-7; the D is unclear. Sequencing was done on a sample of PBMCs. The clonotype comes from a human donor in good health (CMV status not recorded). Some clones in this sample may be carry-over from other donors' samples. The CDR3 DNA follows: TGTGCCAGCAGCTTAAATAATGGACGCGAGCAGTACTTC. Its protein is CASSLNNGREQYF.